This is a list of T cell receptor beta chains from one sample in a study of a mutant IDH1 vaccine in newly diagnosed glioma. Method: immunoSEQ multiplex PCR; TCRdb's copy keeps in-frame clones and lacks some. The sample contains around 60,000 clones, 81% of which appear only once. No antigen has been identified for these receptors. Sequencing used PBMCs, obtained from a glioma patient whose treatment included an IDH1 peptide vaccine. These receptors all come from a man in his forties or fifties with glioma. Both conserved end residues are part of each CDR3. The D gene is left open where the match is weak. The size field is filled for only some rows; it gives once, few, many or a size class.

j_gene: TRBJ1-4
v_gene: TRBV2
abundance: NA
d_gene: NA
CDR3aa: CASLRDINEKLFF
CDR3nt: TGTGCCAGCCTCCGGGACATAAATGAAAAACTGTTTTTT

j_gene: TRBJ1-2
v_gene: TRBV28
abundance: NA
d_gene: NA
CDR3aa: CASSLGQRNYGYTF
CDR3nt: TGTGCCAGCAGCCTGGGCCAAAGAAACTATGGCTACACCTTC

j_gene: TRBJ2-6
v_gene: TRBV5-1
abundance: NA
d_gene: NA
CDR3aa: CASSLSIMGGATGANVLTF
CDR3nt: TGCGCCAGCAGCTTGTCCATCATGGGGGGCGCAACCGGGGCCAACGTCCTGACTTTC

j_gene: TRBJ2-6
v_gene: TRBV14
abundance: NA
d_gene: TRBD1
CDR3aa: CASSQPLGRTGGAGANVLTF
CDR3nt: TGTGCCAGCAGCCAACCCCTCGGCAGGACAGGGGGCGCGGGGGCCAACGTCCTGACTTTC

j_gene: TRBJ2-5
v_gene: TRBV7-2
abundance: NA
d_gene: NA
CDR3aa: CASSLEGDTPETQYF
CDR3nt: TGTGCCAGCAGCTTAGAAGGGGACACCCCAGAGACCCAGTACTTC

j_gene: TRBJ2-1
v_gene: TRBV9
abundance: NA
d_gene: TRBD2
CDR3aa: CASSILAGRNEQFF
CDR3nt: TGTGCCAGCAGCATACTAGCGGGACGGAATGAGCAGTTCTTC

j_gene: TRBJ1-5
v_gene: TRBV30
abundance: few
d_gene: NA
CDR3aa: CAWRLRGGDQPQHF
CDR3nt: TGTGCCTGGAGGTTGAGGGGCGGGGATCAGCCCCAGCATTTT

j_gene: TRBJ2-7
v_gene: TRBV16
abundance: NA
d_gene: NA
CDR3aa: CASSLGTLLEQYF
CDR3nt: TGTGCCAGCAGCCTCGGGACCCTCCTCGAGCAGTACTTC

j_gene: TRBJ2-7
v_gene: TRBV5-4
abundance: NA
d_gene: NA
CDR3aa: CASSSGPSGAYEQYF
CDR3nt: TGTGCCAGCAGCTCAGGACCGAGCGGCGCCTACGAGCAGTACTTC

j_gene: TRBJ1-4
v_gene: TRBV30
abundance: NA
d_gene: NA
CDR3aa: CAGYRRGQLFF
CDR3nt: TGTGCCGGCTATCGACGGGGACAACTGTTTTTT

j_gene: TRBJ2-5
v_gene: TRBV19
abundance: NA
d_gene: TRBD2
CDR3aa: CASRPGGGTQTQYF
CDR3nt: TGTGCCAGTAGGCCCGGCGGGGGGACTCAAACCCAGTACTTC

j_gene: TRBJ1-1
v_gene: TRBV9
abundance: NA
d_gene: NA
CDR3aa: CASSIDTEAFF
CDR3nt: TGTGCCTCTAGTATCGACACTGAAGCTTTCTTT

j_gene: TRBJ2-5
v_gene: TRBV27
abundance: NA
d_gene: NA
CDR3aa: CATQGHGETQYF
CDR3nt: TGTGCCACTCAGGGGCACGGGGAGACCCAGTACTTC

j_gene: TRBJ2-1
v_gene: TRBV20-1
abundance: NA
d_gene: TRBD2
CDR3aa: CSASVLAGWFF
CDR3nt: TGCAGTGCTAGTGTACTAGCGGGATGGTTCTTC

j_gene: TRBJ2-7
v_gene: TRBV30
abundance: NA
d_gene: NA
CDR3aa: CAWSVEPVASYEQYF
CDR3nt: TGTGCCTGGAGTGTAGAACCAGTAGCCTCCTACGAGCAGTACTTC

j_gene: TRBJ1-6
v_gene: TRBV5-8
abundance: NA
d_gene: TRBD1
CDR3aa: CASRHGTGGNSPLHF
CDR3nt: TGTGCCAGCAGACACGGGACAGGAGGGAATTCACCCCTCCACTTT

j_gene: TRBJ1-1
v_gene: TRBV19
abundance: few
d_gene: NA
CDR3aa: CASNSGGGPTEAFF
CDR3nt: TGTGCCAGTAACTCCGGGGGGGGTCCCACTGAAGCTTTCTTT

j_gene: TRBJ2-7
v_gene: TRBV21-1
abundance: once
d_gene: NA
CDR3aa: CASSTRSGQGALGTYEQYF
CDR3nt: TGTGCCAGCTCAACCCGTTCGGGACAGGGGGCGTTAGGTACCTACGAGCAGTACTTC

j_gene: TRBJ2-3
v_gene: TRBV7-2
abundance: NA
d_gene: NA
CDR3aa: CASSLRPVLTDTQYF
CDR3nt: TGTGCCAGCAGCTTAAGGCCGGTTCTCACAGATACGCAGTATTTT

j_gene: TRBJ1-5
v_gene: TRBV27
abundance: few
d_gene: TRBD1
CDR3aa: CASSSDRGGGNQPQHF
CDR3nt: TGTGCCAGCAGCTCGGACAGGGGAGGGGGCAATCAGCCCCAGCATTTT

j_gene: TRBJ2-5
v_gene: TRBV18
abundance: NA
d_gene: TRBD1
CDR3aa: CASSPGTGGTQETQYF
CDR3nt: TGTGCCAGCTCACCAGGGACAGGGGGTACCCAAGAGACCCAGTACTTC

j_gene: TRBJ2-1
v_gene: TRBV19
abundance: NA
d_gene: NA
CDR3aa: CASSREGARDNEQFF
CDR3nt: TGTGCCAGTAGTCGGGAGGGGGCAAGGGACAATGAGCAGTTCTTC

j_gene: TRBJ1-2
v_gene: TRBV5-4
abundance: few
d_gene: NA
CDR3aa: CASSLGQSGYTF
CDR3nt: TGTGCCAGCAGCTTGGGACAGTCTGGCTACACCTTC

j_gene: TRBJ2-3
v_gene: TRBV29-1
abundance: once
d_gene: NA
CDR3aa: CSVDPQQGTDTQYF
CDR3nt: TGCAGCGTTGATCCCCAGCAGGGCACAGATACGCAGTATTTT

j_gene: TRBJ1-3
v_gene: TRBV28
abundance: NA
d_gene: NA
CDR3aa: CASSFIGTNTIYF
CDR3nt: TGTGCCAGCAGTTTCATCGGGACCAACACCATATATTTT

j_gene: TRBJ1-6
v_gene: TRBV5-1
abundance: once
d_gene: TRBD1
CDR3aa: CASSRTTGANSPLHF
CDR3nt: TGCGCCAGCAGCCGAACGACAGGGGCTAATTCACCCCTCCACTTT

j_gene: TRBJ1-5
v_gene: TRBV7-4
abundance: NA
d_gene: NA
CDR3aa: CASSAYGDQNQPQHF
CDR3nt: TGTGCCAGCAGTGCTTACGGGGACCAAAATCAGCCCCAGCATTTT

j_gene: TRBJ1-3
v_gene: TRBV10-3
abundance: NA
d_gene: NA
CDR3aa: CAIQRGEMPGNTIYF
CDR3nt: TGTGCCATCCAACGGGGCGAGATGCCTGGAAACACCATATATTTT

j_gene: TRBJ2-1
v_gene: TRBV18
abundance: NA
d_gene: NA
CDR3aa: CASSPVLTERYNEQFF
CDR3nt: TGTGCCAGCTCGCCAGTATTGACGGAGAGGTACAATGAGCAGTTCTTC